This T cell receptor (beta chain) was recovered during a study of human T cells and chemical hapten exposure. TCRdb reprocessed the RACE reads with MiXCR, giving one entry per CDR3 protein. This table has 99,000 or so distinct CDR3 sequences, nearly 35% appearing once. From germline, CDR1 is SGHDN and CDR2 FVKESK. Trimming stripped 4 bases from V and 5 bases from J, with 18 bases between. The CDR3 consists of 15 residues. The time point here: patch test 3, about 24 weeks after DPC sensitization. Treatment reported: therapeutic diphenylcyclopropenone sensitization with weekly scalp DPC. This sequence was found in a man aged 40-49 years with alopecia areata. Some clones in this sample may be carry-over from other donors' samples. Here the sequenced sample was whole blood, taken in connection with sensitization to the hapten diphenylcyclopropenone (DPC). The rearrangement uses TRBV14 and TRBJ2-7; possibly TRBD2 for D (7 bases). The CDR3 DNA follows: TGTGCCAGCAGCCCCGGGGGCGGGAGTATCGACGAGCAGTACGTC. Translation: CASSPGGGSIDEQYV.